The sequence of this T cell receptor (beta chain) was determined in a study of liver allograft versus peripheral blood T cells. Study information: T cell receptor repertoires in transplanted livers were compared with those in recipients' peripheral blood.

TCRdb processed the reads anew with MiXCR; each CDR3 protein has one entry. The data show fewer than 15,000 distinct CDR3 sequences, approximately 18% seen once. As regards this clonotype: The target antigen is unknown.

Study-level findings and limits: As reported, T cell receptor repertoires inside liver allografts differed from those present in peripheral blood.

Germline CDR1 is LGHNT and CDR2 is FRNRAP. The CDR3 is 16 residues long. The ends were cut back, 6 bases at V and 5 bases at J, with 21 bases in the middle. The TCR was taken from a human patient who had a liver transplant. The graft donor may have given rise to some T cells. This chain links TRBV12-5 with TRBJ2-3; no clear D. Here the CDR3 DNA reads TGTGCTAGTGGGGCCGCACGGTATAGCCCCGGAGATACGCAGTATTTT. This sequence encodes CASGAARYSPGDTQYF. The full variable domain, in which reference TRBV12-5 and TRBJ2-3 provide the parts outside the CDR3, is DARVTQTPRHKVTEMGQEVTMRCQPILGHNTVFWYRQTMMQGLELLAYFRNRAPLDDSGMPKDRFSAEMPDATLATLKIQPSEPRDSAVYFCASGAARYSPGDTQYFGPGTRLTVL.